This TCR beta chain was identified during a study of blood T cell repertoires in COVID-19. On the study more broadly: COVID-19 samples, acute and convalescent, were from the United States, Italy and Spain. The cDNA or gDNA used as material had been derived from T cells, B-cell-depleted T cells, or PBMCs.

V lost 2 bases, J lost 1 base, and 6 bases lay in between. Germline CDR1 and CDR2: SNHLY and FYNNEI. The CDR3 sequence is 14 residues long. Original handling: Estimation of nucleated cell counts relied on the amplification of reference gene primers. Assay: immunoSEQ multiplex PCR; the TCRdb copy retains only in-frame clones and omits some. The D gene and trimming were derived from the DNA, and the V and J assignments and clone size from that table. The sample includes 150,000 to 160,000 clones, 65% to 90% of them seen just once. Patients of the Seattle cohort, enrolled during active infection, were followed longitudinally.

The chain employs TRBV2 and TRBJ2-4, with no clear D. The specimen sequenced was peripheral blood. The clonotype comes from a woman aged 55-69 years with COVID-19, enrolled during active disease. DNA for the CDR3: TGTGCCAGCAGTGAACAGGCGGCCAAAAACATTCAGTACTTC. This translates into CASSEQAAKNIQYF.